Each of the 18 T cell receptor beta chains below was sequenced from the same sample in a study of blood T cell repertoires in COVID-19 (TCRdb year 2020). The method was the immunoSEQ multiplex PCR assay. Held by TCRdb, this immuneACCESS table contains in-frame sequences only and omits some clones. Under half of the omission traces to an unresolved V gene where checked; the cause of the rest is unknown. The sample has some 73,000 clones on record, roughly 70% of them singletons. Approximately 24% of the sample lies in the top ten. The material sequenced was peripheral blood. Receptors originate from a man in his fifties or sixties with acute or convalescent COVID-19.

The CDR3 spells CASSAQFSSPEQFF. CDR3 DNA sequence: TGTGCCAGCAGTGCGCAATTTAGCTCTCCTGAGCAGTTCTTC. The rearrangement links TRBV6-4 to TRBJ2-1; D ambiguous. Deletions cut 4 bases from V and 9 bases from J, with 16 bases between. The length of the CDR3 is 14 residues. Germline loops: CDR1 MRHNA, CDR2 SNTAGT.

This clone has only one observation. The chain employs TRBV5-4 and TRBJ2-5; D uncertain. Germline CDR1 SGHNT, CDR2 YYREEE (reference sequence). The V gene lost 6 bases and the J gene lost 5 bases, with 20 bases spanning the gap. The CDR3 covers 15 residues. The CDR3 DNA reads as TGTGCCAGCACCCCGGGTCCTTCCCTCGGGGAGACCCAGTACTTC. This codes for CASTPGPSLGETQYF.

The CDR3, as DNA: TGCGCCAGCAGCATTCGACAGGGGATGAACACTGAAGCTTTCTTT. It codes for CASSIRQGMNTEAFF. This chain uses TRBV5-1 with TRBJ1-1, with 8 bases fitting TRBD1. The CDR3 spans 15 residues. The V gene end was trimmed by 4 bases and the J gene end by 0 bases; junction bases not matched to a gene: 5. Germline V gene lookup returns CDR1 SGHRS and CDR2 YFSETQ.

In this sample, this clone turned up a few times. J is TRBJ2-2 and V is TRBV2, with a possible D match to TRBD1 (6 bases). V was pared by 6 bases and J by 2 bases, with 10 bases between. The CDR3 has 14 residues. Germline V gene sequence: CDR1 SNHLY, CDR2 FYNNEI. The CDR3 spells CASRYRDNTGELFF. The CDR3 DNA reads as TGTGCCAGCAGGTACAGGGACAACACCGGGGAGCTGTTTTTT. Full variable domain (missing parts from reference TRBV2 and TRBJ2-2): EPEVTQTPSHQVTQMGQEVILRCVPISNHLYFYWYRQILGQKVEFLVSFYNNEISEKSEIFDDQFSVERPDGSNFTLKIRSTKLEDSAMYFCASRYRDNTGELFFGEGSRLTVL.

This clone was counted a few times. Here the CDR3 reads CASSSPGQVSSYEQYF. DNA of the CDR3: TGTGCCAGCAGCTCACCTGGACAGGTGAGCTCCTACGAGCAGTACTTC. The V and J genes are TRBV5-4 and TRBJ2-7, with TRBD1 identical over 7 bases. Germline CDR1 and CDR2: SGHNT and YYREEE (reference sequence). The V and J ends lost 3 bases and 0 bases, in that order; junction bases with no gene match: 9. The CDR3 consists of 16 residues.

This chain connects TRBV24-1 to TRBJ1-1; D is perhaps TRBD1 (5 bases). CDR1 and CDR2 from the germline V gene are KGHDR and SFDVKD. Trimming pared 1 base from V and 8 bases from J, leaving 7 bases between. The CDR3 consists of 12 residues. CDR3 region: CATSDFSGEAFF. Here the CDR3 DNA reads TGTGCCACCAGTGATTTTTCAGGGGAAGCTTTCTTT.

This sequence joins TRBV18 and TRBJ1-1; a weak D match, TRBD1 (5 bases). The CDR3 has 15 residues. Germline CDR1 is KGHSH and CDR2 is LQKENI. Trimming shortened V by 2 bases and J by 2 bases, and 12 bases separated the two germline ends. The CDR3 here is CASSPYEDINTEAFF. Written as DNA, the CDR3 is TGTGCCAGCTCACCATATGAGGACATAAACACTGAAGCTTTCTTT.

The CDR3 region has the DNA TGCAGCGTTGCGAAGACCGGGTCCGGGACAGGGGTCAAAAACATTCAGTACTTC. Translated, it gives CSVAKTGSGTGVKNIQYF. The chain employs TRBV29-1 and TRBJ2-4, with TRBD1 identical over 10 bases. CDR3 size: 18 residues. CDR1 is SQVTM and CDR2 is ANQGSEA in the germline V gene. V shed 4 bases and J 3 bases; nucleotides not matched to a gene: 15.

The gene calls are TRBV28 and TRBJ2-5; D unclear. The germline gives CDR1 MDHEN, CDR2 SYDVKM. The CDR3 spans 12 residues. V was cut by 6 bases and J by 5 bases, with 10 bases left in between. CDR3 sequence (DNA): TGTGCCAGCAGCCAAACGGTGGAGACCCAGTACTTC. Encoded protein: CASSQTVETQYF.

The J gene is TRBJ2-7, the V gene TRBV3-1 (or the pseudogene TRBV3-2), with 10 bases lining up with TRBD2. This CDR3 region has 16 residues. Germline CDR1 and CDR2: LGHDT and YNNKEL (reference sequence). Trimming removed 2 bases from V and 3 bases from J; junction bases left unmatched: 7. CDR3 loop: CASSQYTSGKSYEQYF. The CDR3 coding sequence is TGTGCCAGCAGCCAATATACTAGCGGGAAGAGCTACGAGCAGTACTTC.

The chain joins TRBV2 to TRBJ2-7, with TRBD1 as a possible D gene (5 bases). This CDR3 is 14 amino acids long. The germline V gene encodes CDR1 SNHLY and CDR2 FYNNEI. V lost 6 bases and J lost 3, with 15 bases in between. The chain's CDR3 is CASSALGVDYEQYF. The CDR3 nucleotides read TGTGCCAGCAGCGCTTTAGGGGTGGACTACGAGCAGTACTTC.

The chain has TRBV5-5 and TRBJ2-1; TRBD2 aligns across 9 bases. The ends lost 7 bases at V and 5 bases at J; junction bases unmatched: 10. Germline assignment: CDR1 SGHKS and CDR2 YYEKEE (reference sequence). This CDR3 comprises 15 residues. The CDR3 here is CASRPTSGSHNEQFF. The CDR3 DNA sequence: TGTGCCAGCCGCCCGACTAGCGGAAGCCACAATGAGCAGTTCTTC.

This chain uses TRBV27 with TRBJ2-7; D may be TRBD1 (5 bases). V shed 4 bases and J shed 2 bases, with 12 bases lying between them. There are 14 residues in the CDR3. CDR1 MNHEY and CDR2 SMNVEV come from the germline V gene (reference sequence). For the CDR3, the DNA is TGTGCCAGCAGTTCGGCAGGGAACCCCTACGAGCAGTACTTC. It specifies CASSSAGNPYEQYF.

CDR3 loop: CASSISGLERVEQYF. The CDR3 DNA reads as TGTGCCAGTAGTATCTCCGGACTAGAACGAGTCGAGCAGTACTTC. V usage is TRBV19 and J usage is TRBJ2-7; 7 positions agree with TRBD2. With 3 bases clipped from V and 6 bases from J, the junction kept 11 bases outside the gene matches. The CDR3 is made up of 15 amino acids. Germline-derived CDR1 and CDR2 are LNHDA and SQIVND (reference sequence). The variable domain in full, completed from reference TRBV19 and TRBJ2-7, reads DGGITQSPKYLFRKEGQNVTLSCEQNLNHDAMYWYRQDPGQGLRLIYYSQIVNDFQKGDIAEGYSVSREKKESFPLTVTSAQKNPTAFYLCASSISGLERVEQYFGPGTRLTVT.

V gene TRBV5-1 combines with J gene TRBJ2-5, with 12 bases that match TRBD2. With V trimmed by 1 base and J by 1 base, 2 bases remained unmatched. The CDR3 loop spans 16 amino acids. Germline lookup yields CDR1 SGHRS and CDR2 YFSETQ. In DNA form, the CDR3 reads TGCGCCAGCAGCTTGATGGGACTAGCGGGCCAAGAGACCCAGTACTTC. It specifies CASSLMGLAGQETQYF. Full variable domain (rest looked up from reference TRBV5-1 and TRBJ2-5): KAGVTQTPRYLIKTRGQQVTLSCSPISGHRSVSWYQQTPGQGLQFLFEYFSETQRNKGNFPGRFSGRQFSNSRSEMNVSTLELGDSALYLCASSLMGLAGQETQYFGPGTRLLVL.

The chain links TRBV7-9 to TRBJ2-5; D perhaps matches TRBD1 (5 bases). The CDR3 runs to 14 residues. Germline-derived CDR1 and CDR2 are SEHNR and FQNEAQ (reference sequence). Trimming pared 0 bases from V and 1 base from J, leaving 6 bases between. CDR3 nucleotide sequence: TGTGCCAGCAGCTTAGCGACAGCCCAAGAGACCCAGTACTTC. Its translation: CASSLATAQETQYF. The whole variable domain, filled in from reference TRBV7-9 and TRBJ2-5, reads DTGVSQNPRHKITKRGQNVTFRCDPISEHNRLYWYRQTLGQGPEFLTYFQNEAQLEKSRLLSDRFSAERPKGSFSTLEIQRTEQGDSAMYLCASSLATAQETQYFGPGTRLLVL.

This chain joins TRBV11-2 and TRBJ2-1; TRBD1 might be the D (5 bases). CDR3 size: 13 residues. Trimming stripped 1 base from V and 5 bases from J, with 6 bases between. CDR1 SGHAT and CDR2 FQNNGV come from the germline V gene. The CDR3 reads CASSLGRDNEQFF. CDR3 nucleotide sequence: TGTGCCAGCAGCTTAGGCAGGGACAATGAGCAGTTCTTC.

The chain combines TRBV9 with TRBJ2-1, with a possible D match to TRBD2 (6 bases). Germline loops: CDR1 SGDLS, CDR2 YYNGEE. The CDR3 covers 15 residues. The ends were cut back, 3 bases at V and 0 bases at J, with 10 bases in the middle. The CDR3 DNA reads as TGTGCCAGCAGCGAGGGACTCAGCTCCTACAATGAGCAGTTCTTC. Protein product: CASSEGLSSYNEQFF.